Listed below are T cell receptor beta chains from one sample, sequenced in a study of blood T cell repertoires in COVID-19. Measured with immunoSEQ multiplex PCR; TCRdb has only the in-frame clones, and not every one. The data hold approximately 230,000 clones, with 82% observed a single time. Specimen: peripheral blood. The source is a woman over 75 with active or convalescent COVID-19. The CDR3 runs from the conserved cysteine through the conserved F or W. The D gene is left open where the match is weak. Clone sizes are given selectively: once, few, many, or a class where the clone is expanded.

length,V,D,J,size,CDR3,DNA
16,TRBV4-1,.,TRBJ1-2,.,CASSQDSGRVDHGYTF,TGCGCCAGCAGCCAAGATTCCGGCAGGGTCGATCATGGCTACACCTTC
14,TRBV10-3,TRBD1,TRBJ1-4,.,CAISESTGGGPVFF,TGTGCCATCAGTGAGTCCACAGGGGGCGGGCCAGTGTTTTTT
16,TRBV6-1,.,TRBJ1-4,.,CASSEIGTGYDEKLFF,TGTGCCAGCAGTGAAATTGGGACTGGGTATGATGAAAAACTGTTTTTT
19,TRBV15,TRBD2,TRBJ2-3,.,CATSAPSPLAGAPRDTQYF,TGTGCCACCAGCGCTCCATCCCCCCTAGCGGGAGCGCCTAGGGATACGCAGTATTTT
14,TRBV19,.,TRBJ1-3,.,CASRAREVGNTIYF,TGTGCCAGTAGGGCCCGGGAGGTTGGAAACACCATATATTTT
15,TRBV5-1,TRBD1,TRBJ1-1,once,CASSPRTGLNTEAFF,TGCGCCAGCAGCCCAAGGACAGGGCTGAACACTGAAGCTTTCTTT
14,TRBV24-1,.,TRBJ2-3,.,CATKGRLNTDTQYF,TGTGCCACCAAAGGACGACTAAACACAGATACGCAGTATTTT
14,TRBV5-1,TRBD1,TRBJ2-7,.,CASSGTGTGAEQYF,TGCGCCAGCAGCGGAACCGGGACAGGGGCCGAGCAGTACTTC
16,TRBV28,TRBD1,TRBJ2-3,.,CASSPPRDRATDTQYF,TGTGCCAGCAGTCCCCCCCGGGACAGGGCCACAGATACGCAGTATTTT
12,TRBV6-5,.,TRBJ2-1,.,CASSTGYNEQFF,TGTGCCAGCAGCACCGGCTACAATGAGCAGTTCTTC
14,TRBV2,TRBD1,TRBJ2-1,.,CASNSDRESDEQFF,TGTGCCAGCAATTCGGACAGGGAGAGTGATGAGCAGTTCTTC
12,TRBV30,.,TRBJ1-1,.,CAWSVTRGSAFF,TGTGCCTGGAGTGTGACCCGAGGGTCAGCTTTCTTT
15,TRBV6-1,.,TRBJ1-2,.,CASSWATETNYGYTF,TGTGCCAGCAGTTGGGCTACAGAGACTAACTATGGCTACACCTTC
14,TRBV25-1,.,TRBJ2-7,few,CASSEKGSSYEQYF,TGTGCCAGCAGTGAAAAAGGGAGCTCCTACGAGCAGTACTTC
16,TRBV4-1,TRBD1,TRBJ1-5,.,CASSQDFQGANQPQHF,TGCGCCAGCAGCCAAGATTTTCAGGGGGCAAATCAGCCCCAGCATTTT
16,TRBV18,TRBD1,TRBJ2-1,.,CASSLQTTGAYNEQFF,TGTGCCAGCTCACTTCAAACGACAGGGGCCTACAATGAGCAGTTCTTC
16,TRBV10-2,TRBD2,TRBJ2-3,once,CASSESFLAVTDTQYF,TGCGCCAGCAGTGAGTCGTTTCTAGCGGTGACAGATACGCAGTATTTT
17,TRBV21-1,.,TRBJ1-5,.,CASTATGQAYSNQPQHF,TGTGCCAGCACCGCGACAGGGCAGGCTTATAGCAATCAGCCCCAGCATTTT
15,TRBV6-1,.,TRBJ2-2,few,CASSEQGPPWGELFF,TGTGCCAGCAGTGAGCAGGGTCCTCCTTGGGGGGAGCTGTTTTTT
12,TRBV28,.,TRBJ1-2,.,CASSQGNYGYTF,TGTGCCAGCAGTCAGGGTAACTATGGCTACACCTTC
15,TRBV7-6,TRBD1,TRBJ2-7,.,CASSLGTGRPYEQYF,TGTGCCAGCAGCTTAGGGACAGGCCGCCCCTACGAGCAGTACTTC
15,TRBV7-6,TRBD1,TRBJ1-6,.,CASSPSGRGNSPLHF,TGTGCCAGCAGCCCCTCGGGCAGGGGGAATTCACCCCTCCACTTT
12,TRBV20-1,.,TRBJ2-3,.,CSASRSAGTQYF,TGCAGTGCTAGTCGGAGCGCGGGTACGCAGTATTTT
13,TRBV27,.,TRBJ1-2,.,CASSSSDLGGYTF,TGTGCCAGCAGTTCCTCGGACTTAGGTGGCTACACCTTC
14,TRBV10-1,.,TRBJ2-5,few,CASSESGSPRTQYF,TGCGCCAGCAGTGAAAGCGGGTCCCCCAGGACCCAGTACTTC
15,TRBV4-1,TRBD1,TRBJ1-2,.,CASSYRQGTNYGYTF,TGCGCCAGCAGCTACCGACAGGGGACTAACTATGGCTACACCTTC